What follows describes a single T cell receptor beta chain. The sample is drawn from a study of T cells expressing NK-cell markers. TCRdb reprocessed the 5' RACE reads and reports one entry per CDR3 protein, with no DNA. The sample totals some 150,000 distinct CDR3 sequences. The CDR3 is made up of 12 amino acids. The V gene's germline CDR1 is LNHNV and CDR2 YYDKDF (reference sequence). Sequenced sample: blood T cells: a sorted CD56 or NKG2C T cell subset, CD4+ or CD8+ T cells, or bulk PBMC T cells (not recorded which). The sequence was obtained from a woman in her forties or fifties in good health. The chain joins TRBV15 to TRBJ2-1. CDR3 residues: CATSRELREQFF.